This T cell receptor beta chain was recovered during a study of T cells after posttransplantation cyclophosphamide. General study findings and limits: Recipient CMV seropositivity and CMV reactivation strongly tracked TRB clonality.

Cyclophosphamide on days +3 and +4 followed busulfan-fludarabine conditioning and a marrow graft. The ends lost 5 bases at V and 5 bases at J; junction bases unmatched: 10. From germline, CDR1 is SGHAT and CDR2 FQNNGV. CDR3 length: 16 amino acids. Here immunoSEQ multiplex PCR was the method, and the copy in TCRdb shows in-frame clones only, minus some. The sample contains about 2,100 clones, 73% of which appear only once. Worth noting for this clone: Its antigen is still unknown.

This sample comprised CD8+ T cells sorted from PBMCs, obtained around 240 days after a stem cell transplant with posttransplant cyclophosphamide. This chain links TRBV11-2 with TRBJ2-2; 8 nucleotides line up with TRBD2. The clonotype originates from a male patient aged 25-45 years who received an allogeneic stem cell transplant from a related donor, was CMV-positive, and had no GVHD. T cells may partly derive from the graft donor. CDR3 nucleotides: TGTGCCAGCAGCCTTGCCAGCGGGAGAGAGACCGGGGAGCTGTTTTTT. Protein: CASSLASGRETGELFF.